This TCR beta chain was observed in a study of blood T cell repertoires in COVID-19. The CDR3 extends over 14 amino acids. Trimming took 4 bases from V and 6 from J, leaving 15 bases between them. Germline V gene sequence: CDR1 LGHDT, CDR2 YNNKEL (reference sequence). As processed by the authors: Researchers report that nucleated cell counts were estimated from reference gene primer amplification. TCRdb's table, derived via immunoSEQ multiplex PCR, lists solely in-frame clones and lacks some. Clonal size and the V and J genes are those of that table, whereas D and trimming came from the DNA. The sample includes 100,000 to 150,000 clones, around 80% of them seen just once.

The receptor comes from a man aged 35 to 55 with active or convalescent COVID-19. The sample was peripheral blood. V is TRBV3-1 (or the pseudogene TRBV3-2) and J is TRBJ1-1, with D possibly being TRBD1 (6 bases). The CDR3 DNA sequence: TGTGCCAGCAGCCGGGGTTCAGGGGCCGCTGAAGCTTTCTTT. Translation gives CASSRGSGAAEAFF.